The clone carrying this TCR beta chain was picked up a small number of times. The source of the sample is a study of blood T cell repertoires in COVID-19. At the level of the study: Whether acute or convalescent, the COVID-19 samples came from the United States, Italy and Spain. The cDNA or gDNA used as material had been derived from T cells, B-cell-depleted T cells, or PBMCs.

Original analysis: Amplification from reference gene primers served as the basis for estimated nucleated cell counts. Assay used: immunoSEQ multiplex PCR; TCRdb lists only in-frame clones, some missing. That table is the source of V, J and clone size, and D and trimming were worked out from the DNA. Seen here are about 220,000 clones, approximately 84% observed once, and the top ten hold about 3%. Germline V gene data show CDR1 as LNHDA and CDR2 as SQIVND (reference sequence). V dropped 9 bases and J dropped 5; count of bases not matched to a gene: 3. The CDR3 has 13 residues. The sequencing sample was made of peripheral blood. This sequence originates from a woman aged 25 to 45 who had recovered from COVID-19. The chain links TRBV19 to TRBJ1-5; 11 bases are shared with TRBD1. CDR3 nucleotides: TGTGCCAGCTGGACAGGGGGCCATCAGCCCCAGCATTTT. Amino acid sequence: CASWTGGHQPQHF.